This entry lists 27 T cell receptor beta chains sequenced from one sample in a study of tissue T cells after allogeneic stem cell transplantation. Method: immunoSEQ multiplex PCR; TCRdb's copy keeps in-frame clones and lacks some. The sample includes roughly 30,000 clones, 85% to 90% seen only once; the top ten take over 3%. Here the sequenced sample was blood, taken before transplantation. Every receptor here comes from a woman between 18 and 50 years old who later had graft-versus-host disease after an allogeneic stem cell transplant.

CDR3 DNA sequence: TGTGCCAGCTCACCTCAGGCCTTCGAAGAGACCCAGTACTTC. It codes for CASSPQAFEETQYF. The V gene is TRBV18, the J gene TRBJ2-5; unclear D gene. Germline CDR1 and CDR2: KGHSH and LQKENI. The germline V and J ends were trimmed by 3 bases and 3 bases, with 11 bases remaining between them. This CDR3 region has 14 residues.

J is TRBJ2-3 and V is TRBV9; no firm D call. This CDR3 is 12 amino acids long. The V gene's germline CDR1 is SGDLS and CDR2 YYNGEE. V was cut by 0 bases and J by 4 bases, with 3 bases left in between. CDR3: CASSVDPDTQYF. The CDR3 bases are TGTGCCAGCAGCGTAGACCCAGATACGCAGTATTTT.

The rearrangement links TRBV5-1 to TRBJ1-1; 9 bases line up with TRBD1. The germline gives CDR1 SGHRS, CDR2 YFSETQ. The CDR3 sequence is 15 residues long. J gave up 0 bases and V 2 bases, and 2 bases lay outside the gene matches. The DNA for the CDR3 is TGCGCCAGCAGCTTACAGGGGGCGCTGAACACTGAAGCTTTCTTT. This encodes CASSLQGALNTEAFF.

The V call is TRBV5-4, the J call TRBJ2-1, with a tentative D call TRBD1 (6 bases). This CDR3 comprises 15 residues. With 0 bases removed from V and 6 bases from J, the gap between germline ends came to 13 bases. Germline lookup yields CDR1 SGHNT and CDR2 YYREEE (reference sequence). CDR3 bases: TGTGCCAGCAGCTTGGTTGGGGGCCCGGTCAATGAGCAGTTCTTC. Its protein product is CASSLVGGPVNEQFF.

The chain employs TRBV7-9 and TRBJ1-2; 10 bases map to TRBD1. The length of the CDR3 is 15 residues. The germline V gene has CDR1 SEHNR and CDR2 FQNEAQ (reference sequence). J gave up 4 bases and V 1 base, and 3 bases lay outside the gene matches. This CDR3 reads CASSLETGGGYGYTF. CDR3 in DNA: TGTGCCAGCAGCTTAGAGACAGGGGGCGGCTATGGCTACACCTTC.

The chain combines TRBV5-5 with TRBJ1-1; D is undetermined. CDR1 is SGHKS, CDR2 YYEKEE, per germline (reference sequence). V shed 1 base and J shed 1 base, with 8 bases lying between them. The CDR3 covers 14 residues. CDR3 region: CASSLRQTNTEAFF. The CDR3 nucleotides read TGTGCCAGCAGCTTGAGGCAGACGAACACTGAAGCTTTCTTT. The entire variable domain, with the rest obtained from reference TRBV5-5 and TRBJ1-1, is as follows: DAGVTQSPTHLIKTRGQQVTLRCSPISGHKSVSWYQQVLGQGPQFIFQYYEKEERGRGNFPDRFSARQFPNYSSELNVNALLLGDSALYLCASSLRQTNTEAFFGQGTRLTVV.

The rearrangement uses TRBV6-4 and TRBJ2-3; TRBD1 is a possible D gene (5 bases). The CDR3 has 15 amino acids. Looked up from germline, CDR1 is MRHNA and CDR2 is SNTAGT. V was shortened by 0 bases and J by 3 bases, with 10 bases between the two germline ends. Here the CDR3 reads CASSDSQGGTDTQYF. The CDR3 DNA sequence: TGTGCCAGCAGTGACTCGCAGGGCGGAACAGATACGCAGTATTTT.

V is TRBV14 and J is TRBJ2-7; D unresolved. V gave up 2 bases and J gave up 5 bases, with 10 bases separating them. This CDR3 is built from 13 residues. The V gene's germline CDR1 is SGHDN and CDR2 FVKESK. This CDR3 reads CASSQRSFHEQYF. The CDR3 coding sequence is TGTGCCAGCAGCCAACGGTCCTTTCACGAGCAGTACTTC.

The V and J genes are TRBV14 and TRBJ2-1; unclear D gene. CDR1 is SGHDN, CDR2 FVKESK, per germline. CDR3 length equals 13 residues. V lost 7 bases and J lost 7, with 14 bases in between. For the CDR3, the DNA is TGTGCCAGCACCGCAAGGTACGGGAATGAGCAGTTCTTC. Translated, it gives CASTARYGNEQFF.

This clone was seen just once. The rearrangement links TRBV7-3 to TRBJ2-3, with D possibly being TRBD1 or TRBD2 (5 bases each). The V gene lost 6 bases and the J gene lost 5 bases, with 12 bases spanning the gap. Germline CDR1 is SGHTA and CDR2 is FQGTGA. The CDR3 consists of 13 residues. CDR3 region: CASREGFEDTQYF. DNA of the CDR3: TGTGCCAGCAGAGAGGGGTTTGAAGATACGCAGTATTTT.

V and J are TRBV5-6 and TRBJ2-4; D tentatively fits TRBD1 or TRBD2 (5 bases each). The CDR3 sequence is 15 residues long. The germline gives CDR1 SGHDT, CDR2 YYEEEE. V was pared by 3 bases and J by 3 bases, with 13 bases between. The CDR3: CASSYSGTGKNIQYF. The CDR3 DNA sequence: TGTGCCAGCAGCTACTCTGGGACGGGCAAAAACATTCAGTACTTC.

This clone appeared a single time. The rearrangement links TRBV28 to TRBJ2-7; 9 bases are shared with TRBD1. V lost 1 base and J lost 4; bases outside the gene matches: 17. CDR1 is MDHEN, CDR2 SYDVKM, per germline. CDR3 size: 19 residues. The CDR3 sequence: CASSLSWDRDPPLGYEQYF. The DNA of the CDR3 is TGTGCCAGCAGTTTATCATGGGACAGGGATCCCCCCCTTGGGTACGAGCAGTACTTC.

The chain combines TRBV20-1 with TRBJ1-1; D uncertain. This CDR3 has 14 residues. CDR1 and CDR2 (germline): DFQATT, SNEGSKA (reference sequence). V was cut by 3 bases and J by 3 bases, with 14 bases left in between. DNA of the CDR3: TGCAGTGCTAGTTCCCCCGGGCGGGACACTGAAGCTTTCTTT. Residues: CSASSPGRDTEAFF.

This sequence joins TRBV9 and TRBJ2-3; 9 bases line up with TRBD2. The ends lost 0 bases at V and 1 base at J; junction bases unmatched: 6. The germline gives CDR1 SGDLS, CDR2 YYNGEE. The CDR3 is 17 amino acids. The CDR3 nucleotides are TGTGCCAGCAGCGTAGTGGGCGGGGGGGTAGGCACAGATACGCAGTATTTT. It codes for CASSVVGGGVGTDTQYF.

The genes are TRBV7-2 and TRBJ1-3, with D perhaps TRBD1 (6 bases). From germline, CDR1 is SGHTA and CDR2 FQGNSA. The germline V and J ends were trimmed by 2 bases and 4 bases, with 24 bases remaining between them. This CDR3 comprises 19 residues. The CDR3 nucleotides read TGTGCCAGCAGCTTACTCCCGTGGAAGGAACAGGGCCCGGGAAACACCATATATTTT. Its translation: CASSLLPWKEQGPGNTIYF.

This chain joins TRBV30 and TRBJ2-7; D is perhaps TRBD1 (6 bases). The V end was cut by 4 bases, the J end by 3 bases, with 13 bases between. This CDR3 region has 13 residues. Per the germline V gene, CDR1 is GTSNPN and CDR2 is SVGIG (reference sequence). The CDR3, as DNA: TGTGCCTGGACCACGACAGGAAACTACGAGCAGTACTTC. It codes for CAWTTTGNYEQYF.

This clone appeared once. The gene calls are TRBV2 and TRBJ2-2; D might be TRBD2 (6 bases). Germline-derived CDR1 and CDR2 are SNHLY and FYNNEI. The CDR3 spans 13 residues. Trimming pared 6 bases from V and 6 bases from J, leaving 11 bases between. The CDR3 loop reads CASSRTISGELFF. CDR3 in DNA: TGTGCCAGCAGCCGGACTATATCCGGGGAGCTGTTTTTT.

The chain links TRBV4-2 to TRBJ2-7, with 8 bases matching TRBD1. Per germline, CDR1 LGHNA and CDR2 YNFKEQ. V was pared by 5 bases and J by 7 bases, with 10 bases of the junction left unmatched. The CDR3 covers 14 residues. The CDR3, as DNA: TGTGCCAGCAGCAATCCCCGACAGGGGACGGAGCAGTACTTC. It codes for CASSNPRQGTEQYF.

This chain connects TRBV5-6 to TRBJ1-2; 7 nucleotides agree with TRBD1. This CDR3 is built from 18 residues. V was clipped by 3 bases and J by 5 bases; unmatched bases: 19. Germline V gives CDR1 SGHDT, CDR2 YYEEEE. The CDR3 DNA follows: TGTGCCAGCAGCTCTGGAGGGGGTTACAGGGGCGCAGGATATGGCTACACCTTC. It encodes CASSSGGGYRGAGYGYTF.

This clone was seen once. The rearrangement joins TRBV19 to TRBJ1-2; tentatively, D is TRBD1 (5 bases). Germline CDR1 is LNHDA and CDR2 is SQIVND (reference sequence). V was pared by 0 bases and J by 4 bases, with 12 bases between. CDR3 size: 15 residues. The CDR3 DNA is TGTGCCAGTAGTATAGATTTCGGGGGAATCTATGGCTACACCTTC. Translating it yields CASSIDFGGIYGYTF.

The chain joins TRBV28 to TRBJ1-2; the D gene is possibly TRBD1 (5 bases). The ends were cut back, 6 bases at V and 5 bases at J, with 16 bases in the middle. From germline, CDR1 is MDHEN and CDR2 SYDVKM. This CDR3 contains 14 residues. The CDR3 loop reads CASRVVGESYGYTF. The DNA of the CDR3 is TGTGCCAGCAGAGTGGTAGGGGAGAGTTATGGCTACACCTTC.

This clone occurred once. The chain carries TRBV11-3 and TRBJ1-1, with D possibly being TRBD1 (5 bases). Germline CDR1 is SGHNT and CDR2 is YENEEA. The CDR3 contains 13 residues. V lost 6 bases to trimming and J lost 2 bases, with 10 bases between them. As DNA, the CDR3 is TGTGCCAGCAGGGAAGGACAAAACACTGAAGCTTTCTTT. It encodes CASREGQNTEAFF.

CDR3 in DNA: TGTGCCAGCAGCCAAGTCCATTTTGGGGCCATCACTGAAGCTTTCTTT. Translating gives CASSQVHFGAITEAFF. The gene calls are TRBV3-1 (or the pseudogene TRBV3-2) and TRBJ1-1, with D possibly being TRBD1 (5 bases). The V end was cut by 1 base, the J end by 4 bases, with 16 bases between. The germline V gene encodes CDR1 LGHDT and CDR2 YNNKEL (reference sequence). This CDR3 contains 16 residues.

This chain links TRBV6-6 with TRBJ1-1; 9 bases are a match to TRBD1. This CDR3 spans 16 amino acids. CDR1 is MNHNY and CDR2 is SVGAGI in the germline V gene (reference sequence). The junction had 8 bases not matched to a gene; V was cut back by 4 bases and J by 2 bases. CDR3 protein: CASSSRQGGGNTEAFF. The CDR3 nucleotides are TGTGCCAGCAGTTCGAGACAGGGGGGCGGTAACACTGAAGCTTTCTTT.

The rearrangement uses TRBV11-2 and TRBJ1-2; no clear D. Between the trimmed V and J ends, which lost 1 base and 4 bases, there was a span of 10 bases. The CDR3 contains 14 residues. Per the germline V gene, CDR1 is SGHAT and CDR2 is FQNNGV. The CDR3 bases are TGTGCCAGCAGCTTAGGGGGAGTAAGCTATGGCTACACCTTC. This translates into CASSLGGVSYGYTF.

The J gene is TRBJ1-1, the V gene TRBV28, with D maybe TRBD1 (5 bases). The V end was cut by 8 bases, the J end by 3 bases, with 16 bases between. Per the germline V gene, CDR1 is MDHEN and CDR2 is SYDVKM. The CDR3 runs 14 residues. The CDR3 here is CASFSQGRDTEAFF. CDR3 DNA sequence: TGTGCCAGCTTTAGTCAGGGCAGGGACACTGAAGCTTTCTTT.

V gene TRBV21-1 combines with J gene TRBJ2-7; the table's TRBD2 call for D was not verified on the DNA. TRBV21-1 is a pseudogene locus. This CDR3 has 15 amino acids. CDR3 coding DNA: TGTGCCAGCACTCGACGGGTACCGGGGGGGTGCGAGCAGTACTTC. Translated: CASTRRVPGGCEQYF.